This is a list of T cell receptor beta chains from one sample in a study of T cells in Graves' hyperthyroidism and ophthalmopathy. MiXCR was run by TCRdb on the multiplex PCR reads, yielding one entry per CDR3 protein. The sample shows 250,000 to 300,000 distinct CDR3 sequences, approximately 17% of them seen only once. Sequencing input: blood. The source of these receptors is an older woman with Graves' ophthalmopathy. CDR3s include the opening cysteine and the closing phenylalanine or tryptophan. Fields, in order: J gene, V gene, clone size, D gene, CDR3 protein, CDR3 DNA. The D gene is left open where the match is weak. Clone size is given for some rows only: seen once, a few or many times, or a class if the clone is expanded.

j_gene: TRBJ2-3
v_gene: TRBV24-1
abundance: few
d_gene: TRBD2
CDR3aa: CATSDERLTSGRAADTRYF
CDR3nt: TGTGCCACCAGTGACGAGCGGCTAACTAGCGGGAGGGCCGCAGATACGCGGTATTTT

j_gene: TRBJ2-6
v_gene: TRBV6-1
abundance: .
d_gene: TRBD1
CDR3aa: CASRRSAGTGSTNVLTF
CDR3nt: TGTGCCAGCAGGAGAAGCGCCGGGACAGGGTCTACCAACGTCCTGACTTTC

j_gene: TRBJ2-7
v_gene: TRBV28
abundance: many
d_gene: .
CDR3aa: CASSAGTGYDEQYF
CDR3nt: TGTGCCAGCAGTGCCGGGACTGGATACGACGAGCAGTACTTC

j_gene: TRBJ2-5
v_gene: TRBV30
abundance: .
d_gene: .
CDR3aa: CAWSENGETQYF
CDR3nt: TGTGCCTGGAGTGAGAATGGGGAGACCCAGTACTTC

j_gene: TRBJ1-1
v_gene: TRBV12-3/TRBV12-4
abundance: few
d_gene: TRBD1
CDR3aa: CASNYRGNPQAFF
CDR3nt: TGTGCCAGCAATTACAGGGGCAACCCCCAAGCTTTCTTT

j_gene: TRBJ2-3
v_gene: TRBV12-3/TRBV12-4
abundance: many
d_gene: TRBD2
CDR3aa: CASSAAGGRSTDTQYF
CDR3nt: TGTGCCAGCAGTGCAGCGGGGGGTCGTAGCACAGATACGCAGTATTTT

j_gene: TRBJ1-1
v_gene: TRBV11-2
abundance: few
d_gene: .
CDR3aa: CASSLEGRMNTEAFF
CDR3nt: TGTGCCAGCAGCTTAGAGGGCAGGATGAACACTGAAGCTTTCTTT

j_gene: TRBJ1-3
v_gene: TRBV12-3/TRBV12-4
abundance: many
d_gene: .
CDR3aa: CASSLLRVNTIYF
CDR3nt: TGTGCCAGCAGTTTACTCCGGGTAAACACCATATATTTT

j_gene: TRBJ1-2
v_gene: TRBV28
abundance: few
d_gene: .
CDR3aa: CASSLPQNIMGRGDHGYTF
CDR3nt: TGTGCCAGCAGTTTACCCCAAAACATTATGGGCAGGGGAGATCATGGCTACACCTTC

j_gene: TRBJ2-2
v_gene: TRBV28
abundance: .
d_gene: TRBD1
CDR3aa: CASSLTGVPGELFF
CDR3nt: TGTGCCAGCAGTCTTACAGGGGTGCCCGGGGAGCTGTTTTTT

j_gene: TRBJ1-4
v_gene: TRBV27
abundance: few
d_gene: TRBD1
CDR3aa: CASSFERGREKLFF
CDR3nt: TGTGCCAGCAGTTTTGAAAGGGGGCGTGAAAAACTGTTTTTT

j_gene: TRBJ1-2
v_gene: TRBV6-1
abundance: many
d_gene: .
CDR3aa: CASSYSGGKGYTF
CDR3nt: TGTGCCAGCAGTTACAGCGGGGGAAAGGGCTACACCTTC

j_gene: TRBJ2-5
v_gene: TRBV12-3/TRBV12-4
abundance: few
d_gene: TRBD1
CDR3aa: CASSLTGTGETQYF
CDR3nt: TGTGCCAGCAGTTTAACCGGGACAGGGGAGACCCAGTACTTC

j_gene: TRBJ1-1
v_gene: TRBV7-9
abundance: few
d_gene: .
CDR3aa: CASSLTRAMNTEAFF
CDR3nt: TGTGCCAGCAGCTTAACTAGGGCGATGAACACTGAAGCTTTCTTT

j_gene: TRBJ2-7
v_gene: TRBV28
abundance: many
d_gene: .
CDR3aa: CASSLSPRSYEQYF
CDR3nt: TGTGCCAGCAGTTTGTCCCCTAGGTCCTACGAGCAGTACTTC

j_gene: TRBJ1-1
v_gene: TRBV4-3
abundance: .
d_gene: .
CDR3aa: CASRSGQLMNTEAFF
CDR3nt: TGCGCCAGCAGGTCCGGGCAGCTCATGAACACTGAAGCTTTCTTT

j_gene: TRBJ2-1
v_gene: TRBV24-1
abundance: .
d_gene: TRBD2
CDR3aa: CATSDPRPGGLAGVNEQFF
CDR3nt: TGTGCCACCAGTGATCCCCGCCCGGGTGGACTAGCGGGGGTCAATGAGCAGTTCTTC

j_gene: TRBJ2-3
v_gene: TRBV6-2/TRBV6-3
abundance: many
d_gene: .
CDR3aa: CASTPPGRHTDTQYF
CDR3nt: TGTGCCAGCACTCCCCCGGGAAGACACACAGATACGCAGTATTTT

j_gene: TRBJ1-2
v_gene: TRBV4-3
abundance: many
d_gene: .
CDR3aa: CASSQDPGAIYGYTF
CDR3nt: TGCGCCAGCAGCCAAGATCCAGGGGCCATCTATGGCTACACCTTC

j_gene: TRBJ1-1
v_gene: TRBV28
abundance: many
d_gene: .
CDR3aa: CASSRVAAVTEAFF
CDR3nt: TGTGCCAGCAGTAGGGTGGCGGCGGTAACTGAAGCTTTCTTT

j_gene: TRBJ2-3
v_gene: TRBV7-2
abundance: few
d_gene: .
CDR3aa: CASAGWGGPRADTQYF
CDR3nt: TGTGCCAGCGCCGGGTGGGGGGGGCCTCGGGCAGATACGCAGTATTTT

j_gene: TRBJ2-1
v_gene: TRBV20-1
abundance: .
d_gene: TRBD2
CDR3aa: CSALTSGGPNEQSF
CDR3nt: TGCAGTGCTCTGACTAGCGGGGGGCCCAATGAGCAGTCCTTC

j_gene: TRBJ2-7
v_gene: TRBV24-1
abundance: many
d_gene: TRBD2
CDR3aa: CATSDPRSLADEQYF
CDR3nt: TGTGCCACCAGTGACCCCCGGAGTCTAGCGGACGAGCAGTACTTC

j_gene: TRBJ1-4
v_gene: TRBV28
abundance: many
d_gene: TRBD1
CDR3aa: CASRRTGVDEKLFF
CDR3nt: TGTGCCAGCAGGCGAACAGGGGTCGATGAAAAACTGTTTTTT

j_gene: TRBJ2-7
v_gene: TRBV6-2/TRBV6-3
abundance: many
d_gene: .
CDR3aa: CASSHRGTSYEQYF
CDR3nt: TGTGCCAGCAGCCACCGGGGCACCTCCTACGAGCAGTACTTC

j_gene: TRBJ1-5
v_gene: TRBV12-3/TRBV12-4
abundance: many
d_gene: .
CDR3aa: CASSPTGPNQPQHF
CDR3nt: TGTGCCAGCAGCCCTACAGGCCCCAATCAGCCCCAGCATTTT

j_gene: TRBJ2-1
v_gene: TRBV15
abundance: .
d_gene: .
CDR3aa: CASSRVVCFQNCRQFF
CDR3nt: TGTGCCTCCAGCAGAGTGGTGTGTTTCCAAAACTGTAGGCAGTTCTTC

j_gene: TRBJ2-5
v_gene: TRBV10-3
abundance: .
d_gene: TRBD2
CDR3aa: CAIRGGQETQYF
CDR3nt: TGTGCCATACGGGGGGGCCAAGAGACCCAGTACTTC

j_gene: TRBJ1-4
v_gene: TRBV12-3/TRBV12-4
abundance: many
d_gene: TRBD1
CDR3aa: CASSYGTAFNEKLFF
CDR3nt: TGTGCCAGCAGCTACGGGACAGCCTTTAATGAAAAACTGTTTTTT

j_gene: TRBJ2-7
v_gene: TRBV11-2
abundance: many
d_gene: .
CDR3aa: CASSPPSQVAVSYEQYF
CDR3nt: TGTGCCAGCAGCCCACCTTCACAGGTAGCGGTATCCTACGAGCAGTACTTC

j_gene: TRBJ2-1
v_gene: TRBV5-6
abundance: .
d_gene: .
CDR3aa: CASSGFVRGEQFF
CDR3nt: TGTGCCAGCAGCGGTTTTGTCAGGGGTGAGCAGTTCTTC

j_gene: TRBJ2-3
v_gene: TRBV29-1
abundance: few
d_gene: .
CDR3aa: CSVGTGDTQYF
CDR3nt: TGCAGCGTTGGTACCGGAGATACGCAGTATTTT

j_gene: TRBJ2-7
v_gene: TRBV7-2
abundance: many
d_gene: .
CDR3aa: CASSLSPVMSYEQYF
CDR3nt: TGTGCCAGCAGCTTAAGTCCTGTTATGTCCTACGAGCAGTACTTC

j_gene: TRBJ2-7
v_gene: TRBV6-6
abundance: many
d_gene: .
CDR3aa: CASSYSGARSPYEQYF
CDR3nt: TGTGCCAGCAGTTACTCAGGGGCGCGGTCCCCCTACGAGCAGTACTTC

j_gene: TRBJ1-2
v_gene: TRBV2
abundance: .
d_gene: TRBD1
CDR3aa: CASSVQGAPTGYTF
CDR3nt: TGTGCCAGCAGTGTTCAGGGGGCCCCTACTGGCTACACCTTC

j_gene: TRBJ1-5
v_gene: TRBV4-1
abundance: .
d_gene: .
CDR3aa: CASSSIPYSNQPQHF
CDR3nt: TGCGCCAGCAGCTCGATCCCCTATAGCAATCAGCCCCAGCATTTT

j_gene: TRBJ2-5
v_gene: TRBV7-9
abundance: many
d_gene: .
CDR3aa: CASSFRPAETQYF
CDR3nt: TGTGCCAGCAGCTTTCGACCCGCCGAGACCCAGTACTTC

j_gene: TRBJ1-1
v_gene: TRBV6-1
abundance: few
d_gene: .
CDR3aa: CASTKGGTEAFF
CDR3nt: TGTGCCAGCACCAAGGGGGGGACCGAAGCTTTCTTT

j_gene: TRBJ1-4
v_gene: TRBV7-8
abundance: many
d_gene: TRBD1
CDR3aa: CASSWTGTGREKLFF
CDR3nt: TGTGCCAGCAGCTGGACCGGGACAGGGCGTGAAAAACTGTTTTTT

j_gene: TRBJ2-2
v_gene: TRBV19
abundance: .
d_gene: .
CDR3aa: CASSTMAGSGKLFF
CDR3nt: TGTGCCAGTAGTACAATGGCAGGGTCCGGGAAGCTGTTTTTT

j_gene: TRBJ2-3
v_gene: TRBV7-9
abundance: many
d_gene: .
CDR3aa: CASSLGRGDTQYF
CDR3nt: TGTGCCAGCAGCTTGGGCCGGGGAGATACGCAGTATTTT

j_gene: TRBJ1-2
v_gene: TRBV19
abundance: .
d_gene: TRBD1
CDR3aa: CASCRDRADGYTF
CDR3nt: TGTGCCAGTTGCCGGGACAGGGCGGATGGCTACACCTTC

j_gene: TRBJ1-1
v_gene: TRBV7-2
abundance: many
d_gene: .
CDR3aa: CASSLEAVMYTEAFF
CDR3nt: TGTGCCAGCAGCTTAGAGGCGGTTATGTACACTGAAGCTTTCTTT

j_gene: TRBJ1-4
v_gene: TRBV9
abundance: few
d_gene: TRBD1
CDR3aa: CASSVRDRVWEKLFF
CDR3nt: TGTGCCAGCAGCGTACGGGACAGGGTGTGGGAAAAACTGTTTTTT

j_gene: TRBJ1-6
v_gene: TRBV7-2
abundance: few
d_gene: .
CDR3aa: CASSFVGSSNSPLHF
CDR3nt: TGTGCCAGCAGCTTCGTTGGGTCTAGTAATTCACCCCTCCACTTT

j_gene: TRBJ2-7
v_gene: TRBV27
abundance: many
d_gene: .
CDR3aa: CASSPQAYPAASYEQYF
CDR3nt: TGTGCCAGCAGTCCCCAGGCTTATCCAGCGGCCTCCTACGAGCAGTACTTC